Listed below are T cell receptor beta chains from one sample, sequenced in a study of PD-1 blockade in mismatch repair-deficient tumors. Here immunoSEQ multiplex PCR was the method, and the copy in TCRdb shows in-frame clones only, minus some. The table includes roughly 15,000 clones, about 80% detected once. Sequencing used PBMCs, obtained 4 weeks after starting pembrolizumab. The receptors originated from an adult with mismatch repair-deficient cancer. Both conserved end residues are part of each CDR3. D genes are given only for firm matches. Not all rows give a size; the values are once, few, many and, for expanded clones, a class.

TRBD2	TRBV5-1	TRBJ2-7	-	TGCGCCAGCAGCTTTACTAGCGGGAGTTCTCCCGAGCAGTACTTC	CASSFTSGSSPEQYF
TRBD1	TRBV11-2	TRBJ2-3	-	TGTGCCAGCAGCTTAAGGGGGCGTGGAGATACGCAGTATTTT	CASSLRGRGDTQYF
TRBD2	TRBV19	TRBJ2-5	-	TGTGCCAGTAGTACTGGACTAGAGAGGGAGACCCAGTACTTC	CASSTGLERETQYF
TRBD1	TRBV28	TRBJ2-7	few	TGTGCCAGCAGTTTTCGGGACAGGCACCACGAGCAGTACTTC	CASSFRDRHHEQYF
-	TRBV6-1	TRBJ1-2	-	TGTGCCAGCAGTGAGCGGGGCCCCTATGGCTACACCTTC	CASSERGPYGYTF
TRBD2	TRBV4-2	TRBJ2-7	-	TGTGCCAGCAGCCAAGGGGTGCAACTAGCGCGTGAGCAGTACTTC	CASSQGVQLAREQYF
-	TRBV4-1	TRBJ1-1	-	TGCGCCAGCAGCCAAGATGAGGGAGGATGGGCTGAAGCTTTCTTT	CASSQDEGGWAEAFF
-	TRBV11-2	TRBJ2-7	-	TGTGCCAGCAGCCCGGGACTCACCAGCTCCTACGAGCAGTACTTC	CASSPGLTSSYEQYF
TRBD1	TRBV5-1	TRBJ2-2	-	TGCGCCAGCAGCGGACAGGATCGGACGGGGGAGCTGTTTTTT	CASSGQDRTGELFF
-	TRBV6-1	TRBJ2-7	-	TGTGCCAGCAGTGAGAACAGGATATCCTACGAGCAGTACTTC	CASSENRISYEQYF
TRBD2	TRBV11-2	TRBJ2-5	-	TGTGCCAGCAGCTTACTAGCGGGCATACAAGAGACCCAGTACTTC	CASSLLAGIQETQYF
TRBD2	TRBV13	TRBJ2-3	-	TGTGCCAGCGGCTCCCGTTGGACTAGCGGTGGTACAGATACGCAGTATTTT	CASGSRWTSGGTDTQYF
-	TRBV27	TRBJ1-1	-	TGTGCCAGCAGTCCTAGAACCTCGAGGAAAGCTTTCTTT	CASSPRTSRKAFF
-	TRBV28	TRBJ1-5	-	TGTGCCAGCAGTTTATCGGGACAAACGGGCAATCAGCCCCAGCATTTT	CASSLSGQTGNQPQHF
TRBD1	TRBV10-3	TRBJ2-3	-	TGTGCCACCGGGACAGGTCCAGATACGCAGTATTTT	CATGTGPDTQYF
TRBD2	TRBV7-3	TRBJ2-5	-	TGTGCCAGCAGCTCGACTAGCGGCCTCCAAGAGACCCAGTACTTC	CASSSTSGLQETQYF
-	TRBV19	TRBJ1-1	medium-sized	TGTGCCAGTAGTATAGGGACAGACACTGAAGCTTTCTTT	CASSIGTDTEAFF
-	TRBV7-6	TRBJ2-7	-	TGTGCCAGCAGCTGGTTACCGGGACTCTTCTGCGAGCAGTACTTC	CASSWLPGLFCEQYF
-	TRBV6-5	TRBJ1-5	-	TGTGCCAGCAGTTACTCGGCAGGGGACCCCCATCAGCCCCAGCATTTT	CASSYSAGDPHQPQHF
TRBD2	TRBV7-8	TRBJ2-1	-	TGTGCCAGCAGCTTAGGGCTGACCAGCGGGAGGGCCCTCATAGATGAGCAGTTCTTC	CASSLGLTSGRALIDEQFF
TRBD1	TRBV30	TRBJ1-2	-	TGTGCCTGGAGTGCAGGGGGCGACTATGGCTACACCTTC	CAWSAGGDYGYTF
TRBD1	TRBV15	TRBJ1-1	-	TGTGCCACCAGCAGAGATCTAGGGACAGCGAACACTGAAGCTTTCTTT	CATSRDLGTANTEAFF
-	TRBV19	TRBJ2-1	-	TGTGCCAGCCCCGCCGGCGGTAAGAGGAATGAGCAGTTCTTC	CASPAGGKRNEQFF
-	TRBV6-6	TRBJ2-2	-	TGTGCCAGCAGTTCCTGGACAGCCGGGGAGCTGTTTTTT	CASSSWTAGELFF
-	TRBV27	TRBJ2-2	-	TGTGCCAGCAGTTTACTGTCGGGCACCGGGGAGCTGTTTTTT	CASSLLSGTGELFF
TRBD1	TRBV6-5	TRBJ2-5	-	TGTGCCAGCAGTACAGGGGGCGGGGAGACCCAGTACTTC	CASSTGGGETQYF
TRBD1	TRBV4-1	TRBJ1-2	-	TGCGCCAGCAGCCAAACCCCCGGGACAGGGGGTATAGACTATGGCTACACCTTC	CASSQTPGTGGIDYGYTF
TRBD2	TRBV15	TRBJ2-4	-	TGTGCCACCAGCACTAGCGGGTCCAAAAACATTCAGTACTTC	CATSTSGSKNIQYF
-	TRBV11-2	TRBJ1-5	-	TGTGCCAGCAGCTTAGCGATAGATAGCAATCAGCCCCAGCATTTT	CASSLAIDSNQPQHF
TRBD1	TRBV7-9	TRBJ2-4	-	TGTGCCAGCAGCTCGACAGGGGGCTCCAAAAACATTCAGTACTTC	CASSSTGGSKNIQYF
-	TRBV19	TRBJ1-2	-	TGTGCCAGTAGTACCCCTCCGAACTATGGCTACACCTTC	CASSTPPNYGYTF
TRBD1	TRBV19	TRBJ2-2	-	TGTGCCAGTAGTACCTTTTGGACAGGGGGCCCCGGGGAGCTGTTTTTT	CASSTFWTGGPGELFF
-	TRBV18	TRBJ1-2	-	TGTGCCAGCTCGCCTGACAGGACAAGTAACTATGGCTACACCTTC	CASSPDRTSNYGYTF
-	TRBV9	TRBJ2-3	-	TGTGCCAGCAGCGTAGATCTATTAGCCGGCTCTAGCTCAGATACGCAGTATTTT	CASSVDLLAGSSSDTQYF
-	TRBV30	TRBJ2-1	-	TGTGCCTGGAGGGGGACGGGAGTTTCCTACAATGAGCAGTTCTTC	CAWRGTGVSYNEQFF
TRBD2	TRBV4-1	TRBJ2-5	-	TGCGCCAGCAGCCAGCCCACCCCGGGACTAGCGGCTCAAGAGACCCAGTACTTC	CASSQPTPGLAAQETQYF
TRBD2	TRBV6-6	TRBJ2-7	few	TGTGCCAGCAGTGTACTAGCGCCTAGCTCCTACGAGCAGTACTTC	CASSVLAPSSYEQYF
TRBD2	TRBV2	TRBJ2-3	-	TGTGCCAGCAGGGGACTAGCGGGCACGCAGTATTTT	CASRGLAGTQYF
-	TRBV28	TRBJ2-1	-	TGTGCCAGCAGTGCCTACAGCGGTAGCTCCTACAATGAGCAGTTCTTC	CASSAYSGSSYNEQFF
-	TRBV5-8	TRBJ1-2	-	TGTGCCAGCAGCTTGTCGGGAACTAACTATGGCTACACCTTC	CASSLSGTNYGYTF
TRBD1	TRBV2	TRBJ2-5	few	TGTGCCAGCAGGGTCACAGGGGGAGTAGAGACCCAGTACTTC	CASRVTGGVETQYF
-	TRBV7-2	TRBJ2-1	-	TGTGCCAGCAGCTTAGACAATATAATCATTGAGCAGTTCTTC	CASSLDNIIIEQFF
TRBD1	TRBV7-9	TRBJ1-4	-	TGTGCCAGCATCCCTGCAGGGGGCGACGTGAAACTGTTTTTT	CASIPAGGDVKLFF
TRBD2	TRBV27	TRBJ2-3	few	TGTGCCAGCAGTTTATCGATCTTGGGCGGGAGGGCCATCACAGATACGCAGTATTTT	CASSLSILGGRAITDTQYF
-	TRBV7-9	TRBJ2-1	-	TGTGCCAGCAGCCATACCGGGAGTCCGAGCAATGAGCAGTTCTTC	CASSHTGSPSNEQFF
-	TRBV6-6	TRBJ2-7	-	TGTGCCAGCGAGGGAGTTTCCTACGAGCAGTACTTC	CASEGVSYEQYF
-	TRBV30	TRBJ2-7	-	TGTGCCTGGACCCCTCTCGGACACTTCTACGAGCAGTACTTC	CAWTPLGHFYEQYF
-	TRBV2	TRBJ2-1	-	TGTGCCAGCAGTATAAAACTAGTCCCCGATGAGCAGTTCTTC	CASSIKLVPDEQFF
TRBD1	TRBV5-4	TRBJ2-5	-	TGTGCCAGCAGCTCGAGAAATGGACAGGACCAAGAGACCCAGTACTTC	CASSSRNGQDQETQYF
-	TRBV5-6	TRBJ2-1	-	TGTGCCAGCAGCTTGGAACGGTACAATGAGCAGTTCTTC	CASSLERYNEQFF
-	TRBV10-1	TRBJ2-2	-	TGCGCCAGCAGTGAGCTTCTGAACGGAGCGAACACCGGGGAGCTGTTTTTT	CASSELLNGANTGELFF
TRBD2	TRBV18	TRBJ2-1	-	TGTGCCAGCTCACCTGGGATAGCGGGAGACAATGAGCAGTTCTTC	CASSPGIAGDNEQFF
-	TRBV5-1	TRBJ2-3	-	TGCGCCAGCAGTAAAGGCGGGCCCACAGATACGCAGTATTTT	CASSKGGPTDTQYF
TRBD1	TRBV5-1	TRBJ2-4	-	TGCGCCAGCAGCTCGACGGGACAGGGTTTAGCCAAAAACATTCAGTACTTC	CASSSTGQGLAKNIQYF
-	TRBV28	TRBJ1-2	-	TGTGCCAGCAGGTTCGCGGACAGCCTCAGGGGCTACACCTTC	CASRFADSLRGYTF